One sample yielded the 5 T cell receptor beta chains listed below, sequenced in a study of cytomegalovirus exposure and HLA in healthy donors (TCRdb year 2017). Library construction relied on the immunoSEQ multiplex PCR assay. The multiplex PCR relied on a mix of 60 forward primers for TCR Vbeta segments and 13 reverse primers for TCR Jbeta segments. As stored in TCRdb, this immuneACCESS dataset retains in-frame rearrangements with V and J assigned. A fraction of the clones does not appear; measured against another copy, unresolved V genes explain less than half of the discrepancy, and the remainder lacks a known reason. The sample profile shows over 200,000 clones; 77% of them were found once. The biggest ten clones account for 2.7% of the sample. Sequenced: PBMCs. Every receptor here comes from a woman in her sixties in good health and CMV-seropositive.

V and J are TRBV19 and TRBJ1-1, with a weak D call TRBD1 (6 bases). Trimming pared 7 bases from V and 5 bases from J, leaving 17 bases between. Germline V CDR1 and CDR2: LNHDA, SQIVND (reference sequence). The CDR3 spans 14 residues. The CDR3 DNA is TGTGCCAGTAAGGACATTTCAACAGGGACTGAAGCTTTCTTT. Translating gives CASKDISTGTEAFF.

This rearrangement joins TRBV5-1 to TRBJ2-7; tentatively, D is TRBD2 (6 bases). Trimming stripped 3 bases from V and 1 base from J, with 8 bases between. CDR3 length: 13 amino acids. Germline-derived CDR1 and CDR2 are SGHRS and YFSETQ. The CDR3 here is CASSWAGSYEQYF. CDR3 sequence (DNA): TGCGCCAGCAGCTGGGCGGGATCCTACGAGCAGTACTTC.

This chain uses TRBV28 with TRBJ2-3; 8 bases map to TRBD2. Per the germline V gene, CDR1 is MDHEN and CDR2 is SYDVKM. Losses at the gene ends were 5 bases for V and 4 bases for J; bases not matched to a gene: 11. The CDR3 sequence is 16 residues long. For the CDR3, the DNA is TGTGCCAGCAGTCTCTCCGGGGGGGGGCGCGCAGATACGCAGTATTTT. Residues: CASSLSGGGRADTQYF. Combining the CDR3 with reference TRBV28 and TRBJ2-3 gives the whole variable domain DVKVTQSSRYLVKRTGEKVFLECVQDMDHENMFWYRQDPGLGLRLIYFSYDVKMKEKGDIPEGYSVSREKKERFSLILESASTNQTSMYLCASSLSGGGRADTQYFGPGTRLTVL.

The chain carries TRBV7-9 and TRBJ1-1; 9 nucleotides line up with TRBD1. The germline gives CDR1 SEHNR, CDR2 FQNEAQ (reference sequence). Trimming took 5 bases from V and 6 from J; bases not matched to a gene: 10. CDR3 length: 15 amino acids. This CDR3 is CASSRNSGQGSEAFF. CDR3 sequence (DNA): TGTGCCAGCAGCCGGAATTCGGGACAGGGATCTGAAGCTTTCTTT.

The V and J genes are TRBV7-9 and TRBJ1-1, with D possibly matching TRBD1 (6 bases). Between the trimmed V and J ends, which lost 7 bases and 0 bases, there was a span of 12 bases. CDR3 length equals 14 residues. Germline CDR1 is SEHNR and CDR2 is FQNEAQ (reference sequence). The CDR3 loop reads CASKGGTMNTEAFF. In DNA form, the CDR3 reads TGTGCCAGCAAAGGGGGAACAATGAACACTGAAGCTTTCTTT.